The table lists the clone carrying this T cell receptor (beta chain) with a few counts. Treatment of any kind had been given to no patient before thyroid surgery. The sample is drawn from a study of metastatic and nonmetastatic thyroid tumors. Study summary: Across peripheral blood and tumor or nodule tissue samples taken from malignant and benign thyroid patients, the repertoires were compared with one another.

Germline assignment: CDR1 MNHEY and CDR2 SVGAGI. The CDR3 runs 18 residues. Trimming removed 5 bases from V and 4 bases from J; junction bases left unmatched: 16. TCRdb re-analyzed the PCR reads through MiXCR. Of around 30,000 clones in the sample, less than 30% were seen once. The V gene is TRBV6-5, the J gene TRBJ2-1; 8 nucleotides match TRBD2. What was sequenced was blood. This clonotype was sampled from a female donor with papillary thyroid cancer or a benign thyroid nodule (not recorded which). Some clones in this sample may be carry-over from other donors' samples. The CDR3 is CASSPPGGLGLVYNEQFF. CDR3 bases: TGTGCCAGCAGTCCCCCCGGGGGCTTGGGACTAGTTTACAATGAGCAGTTCTTC.